This TCR beta chain emerged from a study of cytomegalovirus exposure and HLA in healthy donors. The study ran its PCR with 60 Vbeta and 13 Jbeta primers. Libraries were prepared by immunoSEQ multiplex PCR; TCRdb keeps only in-frame clonotypes and omits some of them. The sample carries 100,000 to 150,000 clones, just under 75% recorded once. The CDR3 spans 13 residues. Germline CDR1 and CDR2: SGHRS and YFSETQ. V gave up 2 bases and J gave up 4 bases, with 7 bases separating them. This clonotype originated in a man aged 55-75 years in good health and CMV-seropositive. Sequenced sample: PBMCs. V and J are TRBV5-1 and TRBJ1-3; weak D call: TRBD1 (5 bases). The chain's CDR3 is CASSFRAGNTIYF. Here the CDR3 DNA reads TGCGCCAGCAGCTTCAGGGCAGGAAACACCATATATTTT.